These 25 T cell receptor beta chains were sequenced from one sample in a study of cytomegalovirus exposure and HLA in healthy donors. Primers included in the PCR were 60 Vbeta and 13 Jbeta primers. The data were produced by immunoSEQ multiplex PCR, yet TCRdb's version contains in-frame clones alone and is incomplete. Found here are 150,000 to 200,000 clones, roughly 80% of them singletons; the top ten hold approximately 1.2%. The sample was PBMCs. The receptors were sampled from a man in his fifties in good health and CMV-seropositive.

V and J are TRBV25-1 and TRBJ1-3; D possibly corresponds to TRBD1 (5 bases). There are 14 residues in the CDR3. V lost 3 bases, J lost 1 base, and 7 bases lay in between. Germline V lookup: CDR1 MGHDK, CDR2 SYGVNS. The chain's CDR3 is CASSDAGSGNTIYF. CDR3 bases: TGTGCCAGCAGTGACGCAGGGTCTGGAAACACCATATATTTT. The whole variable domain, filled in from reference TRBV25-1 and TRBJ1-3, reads EADIYQTPRYLVIGTGKKITLECSQTMGHDKMYWYQQDPGMELHLIHYSYGVNSTEKGDLSSESTVSRIRTEHFPLTLESARPSHTSQYLCASSDAGSGNTIYFGEGSWLTVV.

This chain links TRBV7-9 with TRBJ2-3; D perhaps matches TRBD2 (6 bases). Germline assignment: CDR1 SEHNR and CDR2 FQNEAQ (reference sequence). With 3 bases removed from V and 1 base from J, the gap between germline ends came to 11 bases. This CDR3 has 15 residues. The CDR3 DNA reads TGTGCCAGCAGCTTCCGGGACTTACGCACAGATACGCAGTATTTT. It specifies CASSFRDLRTDTQYF.

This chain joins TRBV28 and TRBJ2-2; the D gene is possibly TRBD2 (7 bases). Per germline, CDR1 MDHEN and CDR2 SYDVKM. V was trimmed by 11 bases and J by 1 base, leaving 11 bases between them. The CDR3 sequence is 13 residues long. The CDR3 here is CAGGALNTGELFF. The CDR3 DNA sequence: TGTGCCGGGGGGGCCCTGAACACCGGGGAGCTGTTTTTT.

The CDR3 sequence: CASSRWTGGPEKLFF. In DNA form, the CDR3 reads TGTGCCAGCTCACGGTGGACAGGGGGCCCTGAAAAACTGTTTTTT. This chain links TRBV18 with TRBJ1-4; TRBD1 matches at 11 bases. This CDR3 contains 15 residues. With V trimmed by 4 bases and J by 7 bases, 5 bases remained unmatched. Per the germline V gene, CDR1 is KGHSH and CDR2 is LQKENI.

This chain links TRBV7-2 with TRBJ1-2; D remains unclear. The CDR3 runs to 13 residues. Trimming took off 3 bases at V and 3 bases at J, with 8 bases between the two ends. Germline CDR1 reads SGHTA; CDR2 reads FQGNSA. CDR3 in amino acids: CASSLGGHYGYTF. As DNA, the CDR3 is TGTGCCAGCAGCTTGGGAGGCCACTATGGCTACACCTTC.

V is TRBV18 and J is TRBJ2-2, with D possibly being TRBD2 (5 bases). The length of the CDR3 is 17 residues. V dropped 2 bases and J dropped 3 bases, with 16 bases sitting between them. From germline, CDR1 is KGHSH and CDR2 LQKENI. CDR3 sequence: CASSPSRGSGYTGELFF. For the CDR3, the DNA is TGTGCCAGCTCACCATCCCGCGGAAGCGGTTACACCGGGGAGCTGTTTTTT.

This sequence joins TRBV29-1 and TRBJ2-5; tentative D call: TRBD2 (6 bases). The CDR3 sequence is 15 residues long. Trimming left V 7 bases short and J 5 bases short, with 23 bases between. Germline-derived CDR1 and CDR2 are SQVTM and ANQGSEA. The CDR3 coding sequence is TGCAGCGCCAGCCCGGGACTCCCCCCGGGGGAGACCCAGTACTTC. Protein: CSASPGLPPGETQYF.

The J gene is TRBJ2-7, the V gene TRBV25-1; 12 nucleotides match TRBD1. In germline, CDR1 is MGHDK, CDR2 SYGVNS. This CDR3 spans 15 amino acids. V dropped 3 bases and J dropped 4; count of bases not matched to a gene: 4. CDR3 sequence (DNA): TGTGCCAGCAGTGACTGGGACAGGGGGCGGTACGAGCAGTACTTC. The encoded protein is CASSDWDRGRYEQYF.

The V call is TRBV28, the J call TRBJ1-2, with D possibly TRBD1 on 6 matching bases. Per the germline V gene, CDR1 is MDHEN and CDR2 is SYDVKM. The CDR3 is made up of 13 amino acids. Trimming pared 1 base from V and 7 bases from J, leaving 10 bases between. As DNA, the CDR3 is TGTGCCAGCAGTTTATACAGGGCGGGTGGCTACACCTTC. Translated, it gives CASSLYRAGGYTF.

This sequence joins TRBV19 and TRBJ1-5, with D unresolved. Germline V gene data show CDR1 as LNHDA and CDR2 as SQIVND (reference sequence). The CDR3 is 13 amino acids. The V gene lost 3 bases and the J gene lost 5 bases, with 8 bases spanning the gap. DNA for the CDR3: TGTGCCAGTAGTATCAACAGCTATCAGCCCCAGCATTTT. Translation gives CASSINSYQPQHF.

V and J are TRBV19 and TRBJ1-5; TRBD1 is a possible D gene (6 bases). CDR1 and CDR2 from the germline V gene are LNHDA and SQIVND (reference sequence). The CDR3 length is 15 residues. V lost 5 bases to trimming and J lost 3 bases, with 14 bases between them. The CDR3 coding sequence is TGTGCCAGTAGTGACCGGGACACAGACAATCAGCCCCAGCATTTT. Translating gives CASSDRDTDNQPQHF.

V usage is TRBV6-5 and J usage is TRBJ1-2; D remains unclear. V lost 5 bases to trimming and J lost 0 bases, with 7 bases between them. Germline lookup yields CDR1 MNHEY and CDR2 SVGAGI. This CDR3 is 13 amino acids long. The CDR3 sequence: CASSRGANYGYTF. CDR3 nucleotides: TGTGCCAGCAGTCGCGGTGCTAACTATGGCTACACCTTC.

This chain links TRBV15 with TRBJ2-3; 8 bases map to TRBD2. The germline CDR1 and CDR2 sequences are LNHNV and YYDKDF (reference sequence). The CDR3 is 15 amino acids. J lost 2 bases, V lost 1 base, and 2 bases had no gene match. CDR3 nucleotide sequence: TGTGCCACCAGCAGAGGCGGGGGGCTCACAGATACGCAGTATTTT. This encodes CATSRGGGLTDTQYF.

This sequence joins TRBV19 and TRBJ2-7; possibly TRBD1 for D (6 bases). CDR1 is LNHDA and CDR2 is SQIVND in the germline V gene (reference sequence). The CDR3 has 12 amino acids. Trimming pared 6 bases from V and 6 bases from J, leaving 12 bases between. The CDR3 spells CASSADRREQYF. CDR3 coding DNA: TGTGCCAGTAGCGCCGACAGGCGCGAGCAGTACTTC.

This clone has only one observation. In nucleotides, the CDR3 is TGCAGCGTTGGACAGGGGGGTGAAGCTTTCTTT. This gives the protein CSVGQGGEAFF. This rearrangement joins TRBV29-1 to TRBJ1-1, with TRBD1 identical over 9 bases. From germline, CDR1 is SQVTM and CDR2 ANQGSEA. Trimming took 4 bases from V and 7 from J; bases not matched to a gene: 1. The CDR3 length is 11 residues.

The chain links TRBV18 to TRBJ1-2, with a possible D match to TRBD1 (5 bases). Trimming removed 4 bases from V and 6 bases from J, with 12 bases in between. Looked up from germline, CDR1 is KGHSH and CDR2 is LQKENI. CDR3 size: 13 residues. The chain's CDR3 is CASSQGVVDGYTF. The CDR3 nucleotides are TGTGCCAGCTCACAAGGGGTCGTGGATGGCTACACCTTC.

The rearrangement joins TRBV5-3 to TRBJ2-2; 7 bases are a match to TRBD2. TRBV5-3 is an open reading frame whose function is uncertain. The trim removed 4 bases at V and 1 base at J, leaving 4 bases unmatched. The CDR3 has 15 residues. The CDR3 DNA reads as TGTGCCAGAAGCGGTGAGCGGGAGAACACCGGGGAGCTGTTTTTT. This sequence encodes CARSGERENTGELFF.

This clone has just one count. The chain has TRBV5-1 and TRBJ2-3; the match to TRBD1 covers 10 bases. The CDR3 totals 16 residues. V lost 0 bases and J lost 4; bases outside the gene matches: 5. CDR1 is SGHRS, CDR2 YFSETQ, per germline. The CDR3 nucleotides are TGCGCCAGCAGCTTGGAAAAGGGGACAGGGGCAGATACGCAGTATTTT. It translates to CASSLEKGTGADTQYF. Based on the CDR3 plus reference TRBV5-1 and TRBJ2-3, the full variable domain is KAGVTQTPRYLIKTRGQQVTLSCSPISGHRSVSWYQQTPGQGLQFLFEYFSETQRNKGNFPGRFSGRQFSNSRSEMNVSTLELGDSALYLCASSLEKGTGADTQYFGPGTRLTVL.

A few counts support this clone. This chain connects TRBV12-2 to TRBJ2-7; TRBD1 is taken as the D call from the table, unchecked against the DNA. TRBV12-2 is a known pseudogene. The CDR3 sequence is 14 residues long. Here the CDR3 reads CASRLQVQYDEQYF. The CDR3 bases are TGTGCAAGTCGGTTACAGGTCCAGTACGACGAGCAGTACTTC.

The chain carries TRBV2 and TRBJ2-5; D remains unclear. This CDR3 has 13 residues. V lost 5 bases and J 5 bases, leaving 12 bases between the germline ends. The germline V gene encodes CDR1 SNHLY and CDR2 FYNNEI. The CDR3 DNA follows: TGTGCCAGCAGTAGAAATACCCGGGAGACCCAGTACTTC. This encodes CASSRNTRETQYF.

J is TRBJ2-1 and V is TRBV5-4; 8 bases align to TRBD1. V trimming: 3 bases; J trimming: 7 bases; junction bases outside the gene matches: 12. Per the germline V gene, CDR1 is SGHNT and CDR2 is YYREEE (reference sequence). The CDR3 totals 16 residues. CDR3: CASSSWGSGGINEQFF. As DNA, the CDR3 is TGTGCCAGCAGCTCGTGGGGTTCAGGGGGCATAAATGAGCAGTTCTTC.

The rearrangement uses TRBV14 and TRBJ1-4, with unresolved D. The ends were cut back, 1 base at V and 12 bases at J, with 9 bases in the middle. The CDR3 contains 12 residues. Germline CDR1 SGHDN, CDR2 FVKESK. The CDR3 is CASSQGAEELFF. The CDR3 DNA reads TGTGCCAGCAGCCAAGGTGCGGAAGAACTGTTTTTT.

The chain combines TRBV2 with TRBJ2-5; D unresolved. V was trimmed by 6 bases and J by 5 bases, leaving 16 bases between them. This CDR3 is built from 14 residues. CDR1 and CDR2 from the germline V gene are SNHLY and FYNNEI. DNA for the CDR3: TGTGCCAGCAGCCCCGGCCCCCCGAGGGAGACCCAGTACTTC. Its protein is CASSPGPPRETQYF.

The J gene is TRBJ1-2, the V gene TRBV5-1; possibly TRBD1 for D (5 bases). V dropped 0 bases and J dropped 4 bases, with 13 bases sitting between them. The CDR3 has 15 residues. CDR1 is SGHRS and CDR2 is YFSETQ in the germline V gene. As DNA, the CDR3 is TGCGCCAGCAGCTTGGATGGGGGAGGGTCCTATGGCTACACCTTC. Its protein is CASSLDGGGSYGYTF.

The CDR3 sequence is CAWRNGLHLNTGELFF. CDR3 sequence (DNA): TGTGCCTGGAGAAACGGACTTCACCTGAACACCGGGGAGCTGTTTTTT. The chain links TRBV30 to TRBJ2-2; TRBD2 might be the D (5 bases). Germline values: CDR1 GTSNPN, CDR2 SVGIG (reference sequence). The V end was cut by 3 bases, the J end by 1 base, with 15 bases between. The CDR3 spans 16 residues.